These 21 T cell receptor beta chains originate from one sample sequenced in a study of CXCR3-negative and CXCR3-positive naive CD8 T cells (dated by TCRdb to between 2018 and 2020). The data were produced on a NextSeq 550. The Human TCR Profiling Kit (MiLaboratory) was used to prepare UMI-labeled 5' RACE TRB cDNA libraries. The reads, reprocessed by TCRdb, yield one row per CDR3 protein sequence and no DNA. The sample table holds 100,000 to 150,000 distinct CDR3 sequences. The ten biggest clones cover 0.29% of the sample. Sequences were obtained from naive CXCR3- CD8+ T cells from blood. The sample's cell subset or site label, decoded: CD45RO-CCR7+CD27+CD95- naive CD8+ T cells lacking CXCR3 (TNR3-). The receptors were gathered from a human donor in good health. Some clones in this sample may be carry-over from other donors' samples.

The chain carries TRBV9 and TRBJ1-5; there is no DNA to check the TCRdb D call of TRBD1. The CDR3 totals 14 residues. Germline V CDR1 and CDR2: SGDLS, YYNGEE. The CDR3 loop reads CASSVGDTNQPQHF.

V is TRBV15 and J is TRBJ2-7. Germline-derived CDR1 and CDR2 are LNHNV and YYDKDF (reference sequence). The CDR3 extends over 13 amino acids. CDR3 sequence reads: CATSSYSAYEQYF.

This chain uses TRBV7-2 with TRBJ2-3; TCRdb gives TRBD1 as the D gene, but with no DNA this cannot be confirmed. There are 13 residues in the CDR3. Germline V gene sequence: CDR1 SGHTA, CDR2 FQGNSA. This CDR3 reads CAQRQGITDTQYF. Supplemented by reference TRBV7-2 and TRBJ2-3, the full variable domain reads GAGVSQSPSNKVTEKGKDVELRCDPISGHTALYWYRQSLGQGLEFLIYFQGNSAPDKSGLPSDRFSAERTGGSVSTLTIQRTQQEDSAVYLCAQRQGITDTQYFGPGTRLTVL.

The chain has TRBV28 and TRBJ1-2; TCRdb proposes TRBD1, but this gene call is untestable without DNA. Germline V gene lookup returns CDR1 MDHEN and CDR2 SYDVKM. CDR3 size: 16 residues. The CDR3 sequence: CASSSTHSDSAYGYTF.

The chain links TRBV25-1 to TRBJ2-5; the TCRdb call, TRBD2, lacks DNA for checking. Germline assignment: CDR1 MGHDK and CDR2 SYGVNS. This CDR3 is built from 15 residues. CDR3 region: CASSPPGLAGETQYF.

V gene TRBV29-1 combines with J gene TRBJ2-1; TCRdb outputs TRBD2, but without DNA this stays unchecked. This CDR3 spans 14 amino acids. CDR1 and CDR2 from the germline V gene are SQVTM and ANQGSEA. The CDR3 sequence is CSVEVGSGEAEQFF.

CDR3 residues: CASSQDQYLGGVEQYF. The chain combines TRBV4-3 with TRBJ2-7; the TCRdb D gene call, TRBD1, has no DNA to confirm it. CDR3 length equals 16 residues. Germline V CDR1 and CDR2: LGHNA, YSLEER.

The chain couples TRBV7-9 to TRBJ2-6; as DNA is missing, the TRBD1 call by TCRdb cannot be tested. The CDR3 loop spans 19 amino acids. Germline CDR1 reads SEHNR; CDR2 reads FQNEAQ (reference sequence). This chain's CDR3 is CASSLMTGGPFSGANVLTF.

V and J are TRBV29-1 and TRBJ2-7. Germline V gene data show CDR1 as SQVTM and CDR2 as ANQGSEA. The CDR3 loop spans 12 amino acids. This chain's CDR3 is CSVASSSYEQYF.

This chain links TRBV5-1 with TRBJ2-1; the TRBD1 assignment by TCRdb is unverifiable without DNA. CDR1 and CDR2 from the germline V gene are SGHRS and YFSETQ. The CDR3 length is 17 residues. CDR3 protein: CASSPSAGGASYNEQFF.

CDR3 sequence reads: CASGLGGDYNEQFF. The rearrangement links TRBV12-5 to TRBJ2-1; no DNA is available, so the TRBD2 call from TCRdb remains unchecked. Germline V gene data show CDR1 as LGHNT and CDR2 as FRNRAP. The length of the CDR3 is 14 residues.

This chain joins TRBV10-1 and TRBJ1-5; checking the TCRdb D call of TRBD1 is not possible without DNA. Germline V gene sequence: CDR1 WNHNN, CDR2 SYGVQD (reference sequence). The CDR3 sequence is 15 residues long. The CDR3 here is CASSGGQDSNQPQHF.

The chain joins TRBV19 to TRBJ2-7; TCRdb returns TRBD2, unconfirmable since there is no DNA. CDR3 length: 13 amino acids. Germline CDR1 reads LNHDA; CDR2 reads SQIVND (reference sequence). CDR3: CASSGGLAMEQYF.

CDR3 protein: CSGIASDTGTSSFETQYF. The chain combines TRBV20-1 with TRBJ2-5; the TRBD2 assignment by TCRdb is unverifiable without DNA. The V gene's germline CDR1 is DFQATT and CDR2 SNEGSKA (reference sequence). The CDR3 consists of 18 residues.

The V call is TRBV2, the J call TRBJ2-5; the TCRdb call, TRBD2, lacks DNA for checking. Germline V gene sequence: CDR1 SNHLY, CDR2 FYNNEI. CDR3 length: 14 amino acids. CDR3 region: CASSRLAGRETQYF.

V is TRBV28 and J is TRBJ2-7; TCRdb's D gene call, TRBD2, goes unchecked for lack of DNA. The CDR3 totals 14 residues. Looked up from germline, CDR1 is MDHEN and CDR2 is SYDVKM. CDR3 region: CASSFRGRDHEQYF.

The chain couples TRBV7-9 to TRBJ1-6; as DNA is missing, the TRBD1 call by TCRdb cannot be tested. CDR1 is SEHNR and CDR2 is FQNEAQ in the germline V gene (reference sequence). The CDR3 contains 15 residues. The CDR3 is CASSLQDRGLSPLHF.

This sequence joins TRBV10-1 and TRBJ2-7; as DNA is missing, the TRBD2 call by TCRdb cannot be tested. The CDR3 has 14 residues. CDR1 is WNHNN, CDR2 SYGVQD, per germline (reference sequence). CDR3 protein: CASSAAGTTNEQYF.

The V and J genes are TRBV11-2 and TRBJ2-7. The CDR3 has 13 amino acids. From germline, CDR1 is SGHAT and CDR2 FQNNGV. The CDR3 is CASSFGSGYEQYF.

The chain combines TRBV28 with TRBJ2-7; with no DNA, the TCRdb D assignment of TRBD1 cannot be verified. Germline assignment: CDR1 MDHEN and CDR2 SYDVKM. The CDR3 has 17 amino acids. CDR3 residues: CASSLPAGTALSYEQYF.

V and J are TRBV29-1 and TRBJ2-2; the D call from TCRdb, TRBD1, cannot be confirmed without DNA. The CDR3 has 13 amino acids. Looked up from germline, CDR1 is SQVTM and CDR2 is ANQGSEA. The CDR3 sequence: CSSGTANTGELFF.